The following is a T cell receptor (beta chain) sequence with its context. This is likely a read error, given that the CDR3 carries no conserved phenylalanine or tryptophan at its end. It is unclear where the CDR3 begins or ends on the DNA, so no DNA is shown, and the CDR3 is as TCRdb lists it. The sample belongs to a study of cytomegalovirus exposure and HLA in healthy donors. The PCR ran on 60 Vbeta and 13 Jbeta primers. The table came from immunoSEQ multiplex PCR; TCRdb's copy has only in-frame clones and leaves some out. The sample holds some 120,000 clones, roughly four fifths seen once. Sequenced material: PBMCs. The receptor was derived from a woman between 18 and 30 years old in good health and CMV-seronegative.

The chain's CDR3 is CAWSFARTGGRATEALV. The chain joins TRBV30 to TRBJ1-1; the DNA was not compared with TRBD1, the D call given in the table. Looked up from germline, CDR1 is GTSNPN and CDR2 is SVGIG (reference sequence). Inclusive of both ends, the CDR3 amounts to 17 amino acids.